These T cell receptor beta chains were read from a single sample in a study of CD4 T cells in relation to SARS-CoV-2 and coronaviruses. TCRdb keeps only in-frame clones here, not all; method: immunoSEQ multiplex PCR. The sample has about 22,000 clones; about 80% are singletons. Antigens for these TCRs are unknown. Sequencing used CD4+ T cells from PBMCs, cultured in vitro. The receptor set was obtained from a human donor in good health. The CDR3 runs from the conserved cysteine through the conserved F or W. A D gene is named only where the DNA matches it firmly. Size is stated for part of the rows, as once, few or many counts, or as a class when the clone is expanded.

D gene: -; J gene: TRBJ1-4; V gene: TRBV7-9; clone size: -; CDR3 protein: CASSLDVIVEKLFF; CDR3 DNA: TGTGCCAGCAGCTTAGATGTGATTGTCGAAAAACTGTTTTTT
D gene: -; J gene: TRBJ2-7; V gene: TRBV6-5; clone size: -; CDR3 protein: CASSLGGLGEQYF; CDR3 DNA: TGTGCCAGCAGCCTAGGGGGGTTAGGCGAGCAGTACTTC
D gene: TRBD2; J gene: TRBJ2-1; V gene: TRBV6-6; clone size: -; CDR3 protein: CATLRGLADNEQFF; CDR3 DNA: TGTGCCACCCTACGGGGACTAGCGGACAATGAGCAGTTCTTC
D gene: -; J gene: TRBJ1-2; V gene: TRBV15; clone size: -; CDR3 protein: CATSSGAGSYYGYTF; CDR3 DNA: TGTGCCACCAGCAGCGGGGCAGGATCTTACTATGGCTACACCTTC
D gene: -; J gene: TRBJ2-7; V gene: TRBV5-6; clone size: -; CDR3 protein: CASSHTSGEQYF; CDR3 DNA: TGTGCCAGCAGCCACACTAGTGGCGAGCAGTACTTC
D gene: TRBD1; J gene: TRBJ1-5; V gene: TRBV7-2; clone size: -; CDR3 protein: CASSPGGSPPCPQHF; CDR3 DNA: TGTGCCAGCAGCCCAGGGGGGTCCCCCCCGTGCCCCCAGCATTTT
D gene: TRBD2; J gene: TRBJ2-7; V gene: TRBV9; clone size: few; CDR3 protein: CASNAGTSGYEQYF; CDR3 DNA: TGTGCCAGCAACGCCGGGACTAGCGGGTACGAGCAGTACTTC
D gene: TRBD1; J gene: TRBJ2-1; V gene: TRBV28; clone size: -; CDR3 protein: CALHRQGDNEQFF; CDR3 DNA: TGTGCCCTCCATCGACAGGGGGACAATGAGCAGTTCTTC
D gene: -; J gene: TRBJ2-3; V gene: TRBV11-2; clone size: -; CDR3 protein: CASSLVFLDTQYF; CDR3 DNA: TGTGCCAGCAGCTTAGTCTTCCTAGATACGCAGTATTTT
D gene: TRBD1; J gene: TRBJ2-7; V gene: TRBV19; clone size: -; CDR3 protein: CASSLQGTTYEQYF; CDR3 DNA: TGTGCCAGTAGTCTACAGGGGACGACCTACGAGCAGTACTTC
D gene: -; J gene: TRBJ2-1; V gene: TRBV7-2; clone size: -; CDR3 protein: CASSSYSLSYNEQFF; CDR3 DNA: TGTGCCAGCAGCTCCTATAGCCTCTCCTACAATGAGCAGTTCTTC
D gene: -; J gene: TRBJ2-5; V gene: TRBV9; clone size: -; CDR3 protein: CASGGNQETQYF; CDR3 DNA: TGTGCCAGCGGGGGGAACCAAGAGACCCAGTACTTC
D gene: -; J gene: TRBJ2-1; V gene: TRBV14; clone size: -; CDR3 protein: CASSQFSGGYNEQFF; CDR3 DNA: TGTGCCAGCAGCCAATTTTCAGGAGGTTACAATGAGCAGTTCTTC
D gene: -; J gene: TRBJ1-2; V gene: TRBV6-6; clone size: -; CDR3 protein: CASRTPRVSARHGYTF; CDR3 DNA: TGTGCCAGCAGAACCCCCCGGGTCAGCGCAAGACATGGCTACACCTTC
D gene: -; J gene: TRBJ1-3; V gene: TRBV30; clone size: -; CDR3 protein: CAWSAGTGRGNTIYF; CDR3 DNA: TGTGCCTGGAGTGCCGGAACAGGGAGAGGAAACACCATATATTTT
D gene: -; J gene: TRBJ1-1; V gene: TRBV5-1; clone size: -; CDR3 protein: CASSLGTESTEAFF; CDR3 DNA: TGCGCCAGCAGCTTGGGGACGGAGTCCACTGAAGCTTTCTTT
D gene: TRBD1; J gene: TRBJ1-3; V gene: TRBV18; clone size: -; CDR3 protein: CASSPFTGGDLGNTIYF; CDR3 DNA: TGTGCCAGCTCACCATTTACAGGGGGCGACCTTGGAAACACCATATATTTT
D gene: -; J gene: TRBJ2-3; V gene: TRBV9; clone size: -; CDR3 protein: CASSVAGETETDTQYF; CDR3 DNA: TGTGCCAGCAGCGTAGCCGGGGAAACCGAAACAGATACGCAGTATTTT
D gene: TRBD2; J gene: TRBJ2-7; V gene: TRBV5-6; clone size: -; CDR3 protein: CASSWGPGLSGDEQYF; CDR3 DNA: TGTGCCAGCAGCTGGGGACCGGGACTATCAGGTGACGAGCAGTACTTC
D gene: -; J gene: TRBJ2-1; V gene: TRBV10-3; clone size: -; CDR3 protein: CAISESGGTYNEQFF; CDR3 DNA: TGTGCCATCAGTGAGTCGGGTGGGACTTACAATGAGCAGTTCTTC
D gene: TRBD2; J gene: TRBJ2-3; V gene: TRBV6-5; clone size: -; CDR3 protein: CASGRGVRTDTQYF; CDR3 DNA: TGTGCCAGCGGTCGGGGGGTGCGCACAGATACGCAGTATTTT
D gene: -; J gene: TRBJ2-7; V gene: TRBV7-3; clone size: -; CDR3 protein: CASSLRGGGTYEQYF; CDR3 DNA: TGTGCCAGCAGCTTAAGGGGCGGGGGCACCTACGAGCAGTACTTC
D gene: TRBD1; J gene: TRBJ1-2; V gene: TRBV7-8; clone size: -; CDR3 protein: CASSSSGTGDSNYGYTF; CDR3 DNA: TGTGCCAGCAGCTCCTCCGGGACAGGGGACTCTAACTATGGCTACACCTTC
D gene: -; J gene: TRBJ1-2; V gene: TRBV5-4; clone size: -; CDR3 protein: CASSLGAPGDNGYTF; CDR3 DNA: TGTGCCAGCAGCTTGGGGGCCCCCGGGGACAATGGCTACACCTTC
D gene: TRBD1; J gene: TRBJ2-1; V gene: TRBV6-1; clone size: few; CDR3 protein: CASSEPGQNNEQFF; CDR3 DNA: TGTGCCAGCAGTGAGCCGGGACAGAACAATGAGCAGTTCTTC
D gene: TRBD1; J gene: TRBJ1-1; V gene: TRBV27; clone size: -; CDR3 protein: CASRSPYRGHAFF; CDR3 DNA: TGTGCCAGCAGGAGCCCATACAGGGGGCATGCTTTCTTT
D gene: TRBD2; J gene: TRBJ2-1; V gene: TRBV24-1; clone size: -; CDR3 protein: CATSARRDYYNEQFF; CDR3 DNA: TGTGCCACCAGTGCGAGACGGGACTACTACAATGAGCAGTTCTTC
D gene: TRBD2; J gene: TRBJ2-2; V gene: TRBV2; clone size: -; CDR3 protein: CASSGGRVDTGELFF; CDR3 DNA: TGTGCCAGCAGTGGAGGGAGGGTCGACACCGGGGAGCTGTTTTTT
D gene: TRBD1; J gene: TRBJ2-7; V gene: TRBV5-4; clone size: -; CDR3 protein: CASSIDRESTYEQYF; CDR3 DNA: TGTGCCAGCAGCATAGACAGGGAATCCACCTACGAGCAGTACTTC
D gene: TRBD2; J gene: TRBJ2-7; V gene: TRBV25-1; clone size: few; CDR3 protein: CASSARDYPYEQYF; CDR3 DNA: TGTGCCAGCAGTGCCCGGGACTACCCCTACGAGCAGTACTTC
D gene: TRBD2; J gene: TRBJ2-3; V gene: TRBV27; clone size: -; CDR3 protein: CASSLGFGGRADTQYF; CDR3 DNA: TGTGCCAGCAGTTTAGGGTTCGGCGGGAGGGCAGATACGCAGTATTTT
D gene: -; J gene: TRBJ1-2; V gene: TRBV24-1; clone size: -; CDR3 protein: CATSDSKVYGYTF; CDR3 DNA: TGTGCCACCAGTGATTCTAAAGTGTATGGCTACACCTTC
D gene: TRBD1; J gene: TRBJ1-1; V gene: TRBV5-4; clone size: -; CDR3 protein: CASSPGQGRNTEAFF; CDR3 DNA: TGTGCCAGCAGCCCGGGACAGGGTAGGAACACTGAAGCTTTCTTT